Listed here are 15 T cell receptor beta chains from one sample, sequenced in a study of T cells expressing NK-cell markers. TCRdb re-called the 5' RACE reads and shows each CDR3 protein once, DNA omitted. The record lists 300,000 to 450,000 distinct CDR3 sequences, of which the ten most abundant hold about 5.2%. The specimen was blood T cells: a sorted CD56 or NKG2C T cell subset, CD4+ or CD8+ T cells, or bulk PBMC T cells (not recorded which). The receptor source for this set is a man aged 18-69 years in good health.

The chain couples TRBV12-3 or TRBV12-4 to TRBJ1-1. The CDR3 is 18 residues long. CDR3 in amino acids: CASSSDGGWKRRNTEAFF.

The J gene is TRBJ2-5, the V gene TRBV7-2; TCRdb lists TRBD2, though no DNA is available to test this call. Germline V CDR1 and CDR2: SGHTA, FQGNSA. The CDR3 runs to 16 residues. The CDR3 reads CASSLTGSGGEETQYF.

The CDR3: CAWRDNYGYTF. The V gene is TRBV30, the J gene TRBJ1-2. CDR3 length equals 11 residues. Germline CDR1 and CDR2: GTSNPN and SVGIG (reference sequence).

CDR3 loop: CSASRYPSGVYNEQFF. The chain recombines TRBV20-1 with TRBJ2-1; TCRdb proposes TRBD2, but this gene call is untestable without DNA. The germline V gene encodes CDR1 DFQATT and CDR2 SNEGSKA (reference sequence). The length of the CDR3 is 16 residues.

The rearrangement uses TRBV6-1 and TRBJ2-1; TCRdb's D gene call, TRBD2, goes unchecked for lack of DNA. The CDR3 sequence is 18 residues long. Looked up from germline, CDR1 is MNHNS and CDR2 is SASEGT. The CDR3: CASRRTSGAISSYNEQFF.

The chain joins TRBV4-2 to TRBJ2-3. The CDR3 is 15 residues long. Germline CDR1 is LGHNA and CDR2 is YNFKEQ. The CDR3 sequence: CASSQVAYPRDTQYF.

The chain is built from TRBV6-5 and TRBJ1-2; TCRdb's D call, TRBD1, is unchecked because there is no DNA. The CDR3 runs 17 residues. Germline CDR1 MNHEY, CDR2 SVGAGI. The CDR3 here is CASRAELFSGGDYGYTF.

This chain uses TRBV21-1 with TRBJ2-3. TRBV21-1 is listed as a pseudogene. The CDR3 totals 13 residues. The CDR3 is CASSKGVADTQYF.

The chain links TRBV6-1 to TRBJ2-3; TCRdb selects TRBD2, and the lack of DNA leaves this call unchecked. The length of the CDR3 is 15 residues. Germline V gene lookup returns CDR1 MNHNS and CDR2 SASEGT. The CDR3 spells CASSWEGLLPDTQYF.

V and J are TRBV5-1 and TRBJ2-1. CDR1 and CDR2 (germline): SGHRS, YFSETQ. The CDR3 spans 15 residues. CDR3 residues: CASSLGEAPNNEQFF.

The chain has TRBV7-7 and TRBJ2-7; TCRdb reports TRBD1, a call that lacks DNA to check it against. Germline V gives CDR1 SSHAT, CDR2 FNYEAQ (reference sequence). The CDR3 has 17 residues. CDR3 sequence: CASSLEGTFRVPYEQYF.

The genes are TRBV7-3 and TRBJ2-5. The CDR3 contains 13 residues. Germline values: CDR1 SGHTA, CDR2 FQGTGA. The CDR3 sequence is CASSPRVQETQYF.

The V gene is TRBV5-1, the J gene TRBJ2-1; TCRdb selects TRBD2, and the lack of DNA leaves this call unchecked. The CDR3 runs 15 residues. Germline CDR1 reads SGHRS; CDR2 reads YFSETQ. CDR3 protein: CASSLVASGHNEQFF. Looking up the rest from reference TRBV5-1 and TRBJ2-1 gives the full variable domain: KAGVTQTPRYLIKTRGQQVTLSCSPISGHRSVSWYQQTPGQGLQFLFEYFSETQRNKGNFPGRFSGRQFSNSRSEMNVSTLELGDSALYLCASSLVASGHNEQFFGPGTRLTVL.

V gene TRBV5-1 combines with J gene TRBJ2-2; the TCRdb D gene call, TRBD2, has no DNA to confirm it. The germline V gene encodes CDR1 SGHRS and CDR2 YFSETQ. The CDR3 has 15 residues. Here the CDR3 reads CASSLTARGTGELFF.

V and J are TRBV19 and TRBJ1-1. Germline V gives CDR1 LNHDA, CDR2 SQIVND (reference sequence). The CDR3 is 17 residues long. The chain's CDR3 is CASSTSLRGTQNTEAFF.